This T cell receptor beta chain was observed in a study of chemoradiotherapy in HPV16-positive cancers. On the study more broadly: Candidate HPV-specific clones and shared TCR motifs came from a couple of HPV16-positive patients.

Profiled with immunoSEQ multiplex PCR; TCRdb holds only in-frame clones, not every one. The repertoire consists of a few thousand clones, with roughly nine tenths occurring once and the leading ten covering approximately 2.4%. Germline CDR1 reads MDHEN; CDR2 reads SYDVKM. The CDR3 loop spans 15 amino acids. Unmatched junction bases numbered 6, after V lost 3 bases and J lost 3 bases. This TCR came from a human donor with HPV-associated anogenital cancer. Here the sequenced sample was tumor tissue, taken from a patient who underwent chemoradiotherapy. This chain joins TRBV28 and TRBJ2-7; 9 bases line up with TRBD1. Here the CDR3 DNA reads TGTGCCAGCAGTTTTTCCGGGACAGGGCTCTACGAGCAGTACTTC. This sequence encodes CASSFSGTGLYEQYF. Looking up the rest from reference TRBV28 and TRBJ2-7 gives the full variable domain: DVKVTQSSRYLVKRTGEKVFLECVQDMDHENMFWYRQDPGLGLRLIYFSYDVKMKEKGDIPEGYSVSREKKERFSLILESASTNQTSMYLCASSFSGTGLYEQYFGPGTRLTVT.